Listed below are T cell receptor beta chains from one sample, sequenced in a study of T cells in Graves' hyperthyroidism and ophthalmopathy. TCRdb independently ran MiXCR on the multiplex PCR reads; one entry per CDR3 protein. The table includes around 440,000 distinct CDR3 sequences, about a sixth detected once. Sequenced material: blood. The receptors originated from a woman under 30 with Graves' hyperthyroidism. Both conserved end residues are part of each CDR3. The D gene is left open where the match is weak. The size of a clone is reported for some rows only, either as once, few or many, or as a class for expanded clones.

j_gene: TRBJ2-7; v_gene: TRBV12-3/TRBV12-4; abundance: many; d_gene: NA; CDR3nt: TGTGCCAGCAGTTTAGGGGGCAGGGGGGACGAGCAGTACTTC; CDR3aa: CASSLGGRGDEQYF
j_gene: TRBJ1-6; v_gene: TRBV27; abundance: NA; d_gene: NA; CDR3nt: TGTGCGACAAATTCAGGGGTTTTAGGGCCTAATTCACCCCTCCACTTT; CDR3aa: CATNSGVLGPNSPLHF
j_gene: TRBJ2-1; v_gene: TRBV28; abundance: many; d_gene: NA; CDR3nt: TGTGCCAGCACCCTTAGGAGGGCCAATGAGCAGTTCTTC; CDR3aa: CASTLRRANEQFF
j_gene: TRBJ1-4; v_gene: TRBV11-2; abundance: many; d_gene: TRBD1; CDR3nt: TGTGCCAGCAGCTTGGCAGTCAGGGGGGGTGAAAAACTGTTTTTT; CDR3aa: CASSLAVRGGEKLFF
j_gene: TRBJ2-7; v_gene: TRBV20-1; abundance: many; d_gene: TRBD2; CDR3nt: TGCAGTGCTATTGGGGACTATTCCTACGAGCAGTACTTC; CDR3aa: CSAIGDYSYEQYF
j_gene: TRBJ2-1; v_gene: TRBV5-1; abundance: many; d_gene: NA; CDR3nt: TGCGCCAGCGTCGGCAGTTACAATGAGCAGTTCTTC; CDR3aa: CASVGSYNEQFF
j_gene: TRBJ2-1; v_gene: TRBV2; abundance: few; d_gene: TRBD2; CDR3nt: TGTGCCAGCAGTGTGGACCCGGGACTAGCGGGAGCGAACTCCTACAATGAGCAGTTCTTC; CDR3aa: CASSVDPGLAGANSYNEQFF
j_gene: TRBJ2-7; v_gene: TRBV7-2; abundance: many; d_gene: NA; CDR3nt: TGTGCCAGCAGCCCTAGGGGCGGCCCCGCAAGTTACGAGCAGTACTTC; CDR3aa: CASSPRGGPASYEQYF
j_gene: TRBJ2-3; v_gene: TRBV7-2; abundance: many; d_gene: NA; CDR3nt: TGTGCCAGCAGGGATCTGGGAACGCAGTATTTT; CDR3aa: CASRDLGTQYF
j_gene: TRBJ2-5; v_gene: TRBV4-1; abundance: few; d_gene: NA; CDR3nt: TGCGCCAGCAGCCAAGTAGTCTCATGGGAGACCCAGTACTTC; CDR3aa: CASSQVVSWETQYF
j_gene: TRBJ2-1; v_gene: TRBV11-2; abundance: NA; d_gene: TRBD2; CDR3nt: TGTGCCAGCAGCTACGGGACTAGCGGGGGGTTTGACAATGAGCAGTTCTTC; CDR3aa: CASSYGTSGGFDNEQFF
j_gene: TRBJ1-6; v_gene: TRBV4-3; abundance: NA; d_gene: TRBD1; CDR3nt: TGCGCCAGCAGCCACGAAGGGACAGGGGGAAATTCACCCCTCCACTTT; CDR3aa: CASSHEGTGGNSPLHF
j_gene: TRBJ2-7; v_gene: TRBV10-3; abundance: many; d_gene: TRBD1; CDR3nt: TGTGCCATCACCAGAGGACAGGGGATCTCCTACGAGCAGTACTTC; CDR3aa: CAITRGQGISYEQYF
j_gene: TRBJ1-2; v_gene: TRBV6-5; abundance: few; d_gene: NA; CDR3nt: TGTGCCAGCAGTTTCACCGGGACAATTTATGGCTACACCTTC; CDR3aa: CASSFTGTIYGYTF
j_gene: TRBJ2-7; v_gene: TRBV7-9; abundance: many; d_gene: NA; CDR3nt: TGTGCCAGCAGCCGGACCCAGGGCTACGAGCAGTACTTC; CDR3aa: CASSRTQGYEQYF